These 19 T cell receptor beta chains came from one sample sequenced in a study of T cell repertoires in cytomegalovirus infection. No antigen has been assigned to these receptors. Each CDR3 protein is one row after TCRdb ran MiXCR on the reads. The repertoire consists of about 52,000 distinct CDR3 sequences, with about 19% occurring once and the leading ten covering roughly 78%. This sample comprised CD8+ T cells from cultured PBMCs, obtained from culture after CMV antigen stimulation. All receptors come from a human donor in good health (CMV status not recorded). Some clones in this sample may be carry-over from other donors' samples.

V gene TRBV7-9 combines with J gene TRBJ1-2, with TRBD1 identical over 8 bases. CDR1 SEHNR and CDR2 FQNEAQ come from the germline V gene (reference sequence). After removal of 4 bases from V and 3 bases from J, the junction contained 10 bases not matched to a gene. The CDR3 totals 16 residues. This CDR3 reads CASSSPLDRGDYGYTF. In nucleotides, the CDR3 is TGTGCCAGCAGCTCTCCCCTCGACAGGGGCGACTATGGCTACACCTTC.

This rearrangement joins TRBV6-1 to TRBJ1-3; TRBD1 agrees at 7 bases. The junction had 1 base not matched to a gene; V was cut back by 2 bases and J by 0 bases. The germline gives CDR1 MNHNS, CDR2 SASEGT. The CDR3 covers 15 residues. The CDR3 here is CASSETGDSGNTIYF. CDR3 DNA: TGTGCCAGCAGTGAAACAGGGGACTCTGGAAACACCATATATTTT.

V gene TRBV28 combines with J gene TRBJ2-1, with D possibly matching TRBD2 (6 bases). Germline CDR1 reads MDHEN; CDR2 reads SYDVKM. This CDR3 comprises 13 residues. V gave up 3 bases and J gave up 7 bases, with 10 bases separating them. CDR3: CASSFGGSNEQFF. The CDR3 DNA sequence: TGTGCCAGCAGTTTTGGGGGGTCGAATGAGCAGTTCTTC.

This clonotype has more than one count but fewer than ten. V usage is TRBV7-2 and J usage is TRBJ2-1, with D unclear. CDR1 SGHTA and CDR2 FQGNSA come from the germline V gene. V was trimmed by 1 base and J by 0 bases, leaving 10 bases between them. This CDR3 contains 16 residues. CDR3 in amino acids: CASSLVASSSYNEQFF. The CDR3 DNA follows: TGTGCCAGCAGCTTAGTGGCGTCGAGCTCCTACAATGAGCAGTTCTTC. Filled out from reference TRBV7-2 and TRBJ2-1, the complete variable domain reads GAGVSQSPSNKVTEKGKDVELRCDPISGHTALYWYRQSLGQGLEFLIYFQGNSAPDKSGLPSDRFSAERTGGSVSTLTIQRTQQEDSAVYLCASSLVASSSYNEQFFGPGTRLTVL.

The chain employs TRBV12-3 or TRBV12-4 and TRBJ2-5; 7 bases line up with TRBD2. The CDR3 covers 15 residues. V gave up 1 base and J gave up 3 bases; unmatched junction bases: 5. In nucleotides, the CDR3 is TGTGCCAGCAGTTTAGTGGCGGGGGATGAAGAGACCCAGTACTTC. Translating gives CASSLVAGDEETQYF.

CDR3 in amino acids: CASSLGVEGALRGYTF. The CDR3 DNA follows: TGCGCCAGCAGCTTAGGCGTAGAGGGGGCGCTTAGAGGCTACACCTTC. The rearrangement uses TRBV5-1 and TRBJ1-2, with TRBD1 matching 7 bases. Looked up from germline, CDR1 is SGHRS and CDR2 is YFSETQ. The CDR3 runs 16 residues. Trimming at V came to 2 bases and at J to 8 bases, leaving 15 bases not matched to a gene.

The rearrangement joins TRBV29-1 to TRBJ2-7, with D perhaps TRBD2 (6 bases). The germline V and J ends were trimmed by 2 bases and 0 bases, with 14 bases remaining between them. CDR1 SQVTM and CDR2 ANQGSEA come from the germline V gene. The CDR3 consists of 15 residues. The CDR3 spells CSVEQTRAGSYEQYF. CDR3 coding DNA: TGCAGCGTTGAACAGACGAGAGCGGGCTCCTACGAGCAGTACTTC.

This clonotype was seen repeatedly, ten times or more. This rearrangement joins TRBV7-2 to TRBJ2-1; 7 bases are shared with TRBD1. The trim removed 5 bases at V and 3 bases at J, leaving 7 bases unmatched. The CDR3 length is 15 residues. Germline V CDR1 and CDR2: SGHTA, FQGNSA. CDR3 residues: CASSLDRDYYNEQFF. DNA for the CDR3: TGTGCCAGCAGCCTAGACAGGGATTACTACAATGAGCAGTTCTTC.

This clonotype was detected a few times. This chain links TRBV7-2 with TRBJ2-1, with TRBD2 matching 9 bases. This CDR3 spans 15 amino acids. J was trimmed by 10 bases and V by 3 bases; bases with no gene match: 10. Germline CDR1 SGHTA, CDR2 FQGNSA. The chain's CDR3 is CASSFRRGGKNEQFF. The CDR3 DNA follows: TGTGCCAGCAGCTTTAGGCGGGGGGGTAAAAACGAGCAGTTCTTC.

This clonotype was counted only a few times. The chain is built from TRBV7-8 and TRBJ1-6, with D possibly TRBD1 on 6 matching bases. This CDR3 comprises 14 residues. Looked up from germline, CDR1 is SGHVS and CDR2 is FQNEAQ. Between the trimmed V and J ends, which lost 1 base and 10 bases, there was a span of 11 bases. The CDR3 nucleotides are TGTGCCAGCAGCTTAGGGGGGGCAGGGTCACCCCTCCACTTT. Protein: CASSLGGAGSPLHF. Full variable domain (missing parts from reference TRBV7-8 and TRBJ1-6): GAGVSQSPRYKVAKRGQDVALRCDPISGHVSLFWYQQALGQGPEFLTYFQNEAQLDKSGLPSDRFFAERPEGSVSTLKIQRTQQEDSAVYLCASSLGGAGSPLHFGNGTRLTVT.

The chain combines TRBV13 with TRBJ2-5; D is possibly TRBD2 (6 bases). Between the trimmed V and J ends, which lost 5 bases and 4 bases, there was a span of 14 bases. This CDR3 is built from 14 residues. Germline loops: CDR1 PRHDT, CDR2 FYEKMQ (reference sequence). The CDR3 is CASSPAGRGETQYF. The CDR3 bases are TGTGCCAGCAGCCCCGCCGGGCGGGGAGAGACCCAGTACTTC.

The V gene is TRBV7-8, the J gene TRBJ2-3; D may match TRBD1 or TRBD2 (6 bases each). CDR1 SGHVS and CDR2 FQNEAQ come from the germline V gene. The CDR3 spans 15 residues. Trimming stripped 5 bases from V and 4 bases from J, with 16 bases between. DNA of the CDR3: TGTGCCAGCAGCAGGAGGTGGGGGGCTTCAGATACGCAGTATTTT. Protein: CASSRRWGASDTQYF.

This rearrangement joins TRBV6-1 to TRBJ1-2; D may be TRBD1 (5 bases). The CDR3 covers 17 residues. The germline CDR1 and CDR2 sequences are MNHNS and SASEGT. Trimming took off 3 bases at V and 4 bases at J, with 21 bases between the two ends. The CDR3 DNA reads as TGTGCCAGCAGTGAGGCAGCAGGGTTCGATGTAGTCTATGGCTACACCTTC. Translation gives CASSEAAGFDVVYGYTF.

This clonotype was counted between two and nine times. The chain employs TRBV27 and TRBJ2-7; 7 bases are a match to TRBD2. V lost 3 bases to trimming and J lost 0 bases; unmatched junction nucleotides: 2. The CDR3 consists of 14 residues. Germline V CDR1 and CDR2: MNHEY, SMNVEV (reference sequence). The CDR3 loop reads CASSLGGDSYEQYF. DNA of the CDR3: TGTGCCAGCAGTTTGGGAGGGGACTCCTACGAGCAGTACTTC.

This clonotype was detected a few times. V and J are TRBV6-1 and TRBJ2-7; perhaps TRBD1 as D (6 bases). The CDR3 sequence is 14 residues long. Trimming took off 5 bases at V and 5 bases at J, with 16 bases between the two ends. Germline CDR1 MNHNS, CDR2 SASEGT. This CDR3 is CASSPNRVSHEQYF. The DNA for the CDR3 is TGTGCCAGCAGTCCTAACAGGGTTTCCCACGAGCAGTACTTC.

This CDR3 is CASSLGQVTEAFF. The CDR3 DNA follows: TGTGCCAGCAGTCTCGGACAGGTCACTGAAGCTTTCTTT. V gene TRBV12-3 or TRBV12-4 combines with J gene TRBJ1-1; 7 bases are a match to TRBD1. This CDR3 has 13 amino acids. J gave up 4 bases and V 5 bases, and 4 bases lay outside the gene matches.

J is TRBJ1-4 and V is TRBV5-6; D remains unclear. From germline, CDR1 is SGHDT and CDR2 YYEEEE. V lost 4 bases and J 0 bases, leaving 13 bases between the germline ends. This CDR3 is built from 16 residues. CDR3 DNA sequence: TGTGCCAGCAGCGTCGGCCCAACTTCAACTAATGAAAAACTGTTTTTT. Encoded protein: CASSVGPTSTNEKLFF. Complete variable domain (other parts from reference TRBV5-6 and TRBJ1-4): DAGVTQSPTHLIKTRGQQVTLRCSPKSGHDTVSWYQQALGQGPQFIFQYYEEEERQRGNFPDRFSGHQFPNYSSELNVNALLLGDSALYLCASSVGPTSTNEKLFFGSGTQLSVL.

J is TRBJ1-1 and V is TRBV7-8; TRBD1 matches 7 bases. V gave up 3 bases and J gave up 1 base; unmatched junction bases: 8. Germline CDR1 is SGHVS and CDR2 is FQNEAQ. The CDR3 contains 16 residues. The DNA of the CDR3 is TGTGCCAGCAGCTTTTTAGCCCGGGACAGGAACACTGAAGCTTTCTTT. As protein: CASSFLARDRNTEAFF.

This clonotype was seen a few times. The rearrangement uses TRBV7-8 and TRBJ2-7, with 8 bases matching TRBD2. Germline loops: CDR1 SGHVS, CDR2 FQNEAQ. This CDR3 is 15 amino acids long. Trimming removed 4 bases from V and 0 bases from J; junction bases left unmatched: 5. The CDR3 DNA follows: TGTGCCAGCAGCTGGCGCGGGGGGTACTCCTACGAGCAGTACTTC. The encoded protein is CASSWRGGYSYEQYF.